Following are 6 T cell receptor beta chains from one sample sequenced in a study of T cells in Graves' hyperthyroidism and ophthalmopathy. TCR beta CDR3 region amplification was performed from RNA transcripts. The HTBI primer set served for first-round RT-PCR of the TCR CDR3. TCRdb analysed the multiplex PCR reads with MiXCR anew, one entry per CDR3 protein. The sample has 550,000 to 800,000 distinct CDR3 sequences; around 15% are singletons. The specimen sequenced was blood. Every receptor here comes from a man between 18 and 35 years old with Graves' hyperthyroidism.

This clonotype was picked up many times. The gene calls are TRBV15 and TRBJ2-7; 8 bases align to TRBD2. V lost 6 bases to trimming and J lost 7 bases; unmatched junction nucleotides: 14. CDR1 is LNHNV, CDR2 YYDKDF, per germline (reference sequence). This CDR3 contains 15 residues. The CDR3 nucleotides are TGTGCCACCAGTCAGGGCTCGGGACTAGTGAGGGAGCAGTACTTC. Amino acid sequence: CATSQGSGLVREQYF.

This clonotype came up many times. The CDR3 bases are TGTGCCAGCAGTTGGGGGACAGCTGAAGCTTTCTTT. This translates into CASSWGTAEAFF. The gene calls are TRBV28 and TRBJ1-1; 7 nucleotides align to TRBD1. The CDR3 consists of 12 residues. Germline assignment: CDR1 MDHEN and CDR2 SYDVKM. Unmatched junction bases numbered 2, after V lost 4 bases and J lost 6 bases. Combining the CDR3 with reference TRBV28 and TRBJ1-1 gives the whole variable domain DVKVTQSSRYLVKRTGEKVFLECVQDMDHENMFWYRQDPGLGLRLIYFSYDVKMKEKGDIPEGYSVSREKKERFSLILESASTNQTSMYLCASSWGTAEAFFGQGTRLTVV.

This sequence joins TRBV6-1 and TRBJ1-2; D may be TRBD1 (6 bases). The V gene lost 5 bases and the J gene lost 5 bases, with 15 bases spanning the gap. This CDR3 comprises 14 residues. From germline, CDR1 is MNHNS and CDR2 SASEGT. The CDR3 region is CASSPGQQLYGYTF. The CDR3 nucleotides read TGTGCCAGCAGTCCCGGACAGCAACTTTATGGCTACACCTTC.

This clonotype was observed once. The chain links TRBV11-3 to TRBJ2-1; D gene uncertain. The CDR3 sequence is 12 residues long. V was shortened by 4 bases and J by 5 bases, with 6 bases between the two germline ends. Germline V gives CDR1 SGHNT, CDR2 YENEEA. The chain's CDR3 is CASSWADNEQFF. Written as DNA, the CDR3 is TGTGCCAGCAGCTGGGCTGACAATGAGCAGTTCTTC.

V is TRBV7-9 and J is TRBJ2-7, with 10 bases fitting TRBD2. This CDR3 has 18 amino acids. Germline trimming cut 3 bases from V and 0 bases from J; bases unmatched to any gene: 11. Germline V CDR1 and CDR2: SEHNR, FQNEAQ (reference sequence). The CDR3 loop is CASSFPRRGTSASYEQYF. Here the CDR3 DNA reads TGTGCCAGCAGCTTTCCCCGTCGGGGGACTAGCGCCTCCTACGAGCAGTACTTC.

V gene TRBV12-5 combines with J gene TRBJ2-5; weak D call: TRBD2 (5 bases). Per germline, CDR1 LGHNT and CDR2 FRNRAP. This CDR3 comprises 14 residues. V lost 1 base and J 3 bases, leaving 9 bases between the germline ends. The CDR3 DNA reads TGTGCTAGTGGTTTGGGGGAGATAAAAGAGACCCAGTACTTC. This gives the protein CASGLGEIKETQYF.